This T cell receptor beta chain was recovered during a study of sequential checkpoint blockade in melanoma. Study background: Arm A got nivolumab then ipilimumab; arm B the reverse, 1:1. After both sequences, patients received maintenance nivolumab. TCRβ was sequenced from DNA of 91 pretreatment tumors. General observations from the study: Clinical benefit was about 30 times likelier when tumor T-cell fraction and clonality increased.

This clone was counted only a few times. Its antigen remains unidentified. Mismatch with germline at one junction end may stem from a read error. Clones were read by immunoSEQ multiplex PCR, and TCRdb kept only the in-frame ones, dropping some. The sample consists of approximately 6,100 clones, approximately 20% of them appearing once. Germline V gene data show CDR1 as LNHDA and CDR2 as SQIVND (reference sequence). This CDR3 spans 14 amino acids. Treatment of the sample: randomized to nivolumab then ipilimumab (arm A) or the reverse (arm B). The receptor comes from a human donor with melanoma. The sequencing used tumor tissue (inferred from file names), collected from a patient given nivolumab and ipilimumab in sequence. The chain uses TRBV19 and TRBJ1-4; D remains unclear. The CDR3 reads CASGMAATNEKLFF. The CDR3 DNA reads TGTGCCAGTGGTATGGCTGCAACTAATGAAAAACTGTTTTTT. Full variable domain (rest looked up from reference TRBV19 and TRBJ1-4): DGGITQSPKYLFRKEGQNVTLSCEQNLNHDAMYWYRQDPGQGLRLIYYSQIVNDFQKGDIAEGYSVSREKKESFPLTVTSAQKNPTAFYLCASGMAATNEKLFFGSGTQLSVL.